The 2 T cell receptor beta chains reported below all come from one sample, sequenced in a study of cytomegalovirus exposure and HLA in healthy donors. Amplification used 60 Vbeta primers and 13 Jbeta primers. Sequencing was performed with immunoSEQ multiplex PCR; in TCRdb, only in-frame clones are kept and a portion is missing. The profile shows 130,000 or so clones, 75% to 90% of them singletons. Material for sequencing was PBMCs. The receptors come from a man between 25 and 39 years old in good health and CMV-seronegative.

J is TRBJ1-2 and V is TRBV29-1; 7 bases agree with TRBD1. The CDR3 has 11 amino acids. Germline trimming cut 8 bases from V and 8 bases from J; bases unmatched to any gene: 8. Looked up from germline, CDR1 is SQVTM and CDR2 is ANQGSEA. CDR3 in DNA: TGCAGCACTGGACAGGCGTGGGGCTACACCTTC. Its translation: CSTGQAWGYTF.

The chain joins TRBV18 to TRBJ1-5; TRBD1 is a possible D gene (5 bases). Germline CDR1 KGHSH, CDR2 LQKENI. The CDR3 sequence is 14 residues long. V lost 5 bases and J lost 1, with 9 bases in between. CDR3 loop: CASSAKGSNQPQHF. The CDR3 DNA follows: TGTGCCAGCTCAGCCAAGGGGAGCAATCAGCCCCAGCATTTT.